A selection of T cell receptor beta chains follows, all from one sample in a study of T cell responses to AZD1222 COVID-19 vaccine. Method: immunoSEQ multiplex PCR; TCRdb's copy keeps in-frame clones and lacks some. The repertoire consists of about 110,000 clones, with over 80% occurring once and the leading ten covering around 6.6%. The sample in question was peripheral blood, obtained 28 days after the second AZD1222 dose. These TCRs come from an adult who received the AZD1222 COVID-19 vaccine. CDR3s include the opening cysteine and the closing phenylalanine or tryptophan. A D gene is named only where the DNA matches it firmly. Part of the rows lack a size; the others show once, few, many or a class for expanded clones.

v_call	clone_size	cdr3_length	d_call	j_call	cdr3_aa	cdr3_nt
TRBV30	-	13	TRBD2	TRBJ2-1	CAWNAGDGNEQFF	TGTGCCTGGAATGCGGGAGATGGAAATGAGCAGTTCTTC
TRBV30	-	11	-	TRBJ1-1	CAWDSDAEAFF	TGTGCCTGGGATTCGGACGCTGAAGCTTTCTTT
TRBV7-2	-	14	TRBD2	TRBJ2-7	CASSSEAGTYEQYF	TGTGCCAGCAGCTCGGAAGCGGGAACCTACGAGCAGTACTTC
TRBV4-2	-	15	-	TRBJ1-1	CASSQDPERSTEAFF	TGTGCCAGCAGCCAAGATCCCGAGCGGAGCACTGAAGCTTTCTTT
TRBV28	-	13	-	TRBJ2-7	CASMRQSPLEQYF	TGTGCCAGCATGAGGCAGTCCCCCCTCGAGCAGTACTTC
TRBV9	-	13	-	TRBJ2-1	CASSRRLEAEQFF	TGTGCCAGCAGCCGACGACTAGAGGCTGAGCAGTTCTTC
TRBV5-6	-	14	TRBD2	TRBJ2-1	CASSLAGGHNEQFF	TGTGCCAGCAGCTTGGCGGGAGGGCACAATGAGCAGTTCTTC
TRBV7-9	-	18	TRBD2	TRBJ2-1	CASSGRTSGRAEMDEQFF	TGTGCCAGCAGCGGGCGGACTAGCGGGAGGGCCGAGATGGATGAGCAGTTCTTC
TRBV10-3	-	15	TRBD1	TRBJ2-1	CAISLGQGIYNEQFF	TGTGCCATCAGTTTGGGACAGGGAATATACAATGAGCAGTTCTTC
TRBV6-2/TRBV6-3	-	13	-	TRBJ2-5	CASSYSGQETQYF	TGTGCCAGCAGTTACTCCGGGCAAGAGACCCAGTACTTC
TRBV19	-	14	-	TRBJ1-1	CASNGASTNTEAFF	TGTGCCAGTAATGGGGCGTCAACAAACACTGAAGCTTTCTTT
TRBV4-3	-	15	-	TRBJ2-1	CASSQDLGVWNEQFF	TGCGCCAGCAGCCAAGATCTGGGGGTTTGGAATGAGCAGTTCTTC
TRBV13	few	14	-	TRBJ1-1	CASSLGQGNTEAFF	TGTGCCAGCAGCTTAGGACAGGGAAACACTGAAGCTTTCTTT
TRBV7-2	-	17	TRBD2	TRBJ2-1	CASSQTSGGLSYNEQFF	TGTGCCAGCAGCCAGACTAGCGGGGGACTTTCCTACAATGAGCAGTTCTTC
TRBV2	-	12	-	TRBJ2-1	CAGSEGVHEQFF	TGTGCCGGCAGTGAGGGGGTCCATGAGCAGTTCTTC
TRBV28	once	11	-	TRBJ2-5	CATIEGETQYF	TGTGCCACTATAGAGGGAGAGACCCAGTACTTC
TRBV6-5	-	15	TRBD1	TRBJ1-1	CASNLSPGGDTEAFF	TGTGCCAGCAACCTGTCCCCAGGGGGCGACACTGAAGCTTTCTTT
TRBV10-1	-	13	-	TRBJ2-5	CASSLGNQETQYF	TGCGCCAGCAGCCTTGGGAACCAAGAGACCCAGTACTTC
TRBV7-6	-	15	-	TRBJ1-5	CASSIGAGSNQPQHF	TGTGCCAGCAGCATCGGGGCGGGTAGCAATCAGCCCCAGCATTTT
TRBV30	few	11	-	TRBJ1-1	CAWGEVFEAFF	TGTGCCTGGGGGGAGGTTTTTGAAGCTTTCTTT
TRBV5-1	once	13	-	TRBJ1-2	CASSQGTGSGYTF	TGCGCCAGCAGCCAGGGCACAGGGAGCGGCTACACCTTC
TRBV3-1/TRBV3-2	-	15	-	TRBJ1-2	CASSQEWGTLGGYTF	TGTGCCAGCAGCCAAGAATGGGGGACCTTGGGTGGCTACACCTTC
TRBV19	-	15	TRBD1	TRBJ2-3	CASSWGDRAADTQYF	TGTGCCAGTAGTTGGGGGGACAGGGCGGCAGATACGCAGTATTTT
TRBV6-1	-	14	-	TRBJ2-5	CASSEGPGQETQYF	TGTGCCAGCAGTGAAGGGCCCGGGCAAGAGACCCAGTACTTC
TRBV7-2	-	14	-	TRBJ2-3	CASSLKGGIDTQYF	TGTGCCAGCAGCCTTAAGGGGGGAATAGATACGCAGTATTTT
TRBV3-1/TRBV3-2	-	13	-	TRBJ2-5	CASSQGGVETQYF	TGTGCCAGCAGCCAAGGGGGAGTTGAGACCCAGTACTTC
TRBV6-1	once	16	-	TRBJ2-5	CASSEASDLLRETQYF	TGTGCCAGCAGTGAAGCCAGCGACCTCCTCAGGGAGACCCAGTACTTC
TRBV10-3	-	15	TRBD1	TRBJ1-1	CASAPGQGLDTEAFF	TGTGCCTCGGCTCCGGGACAGGGCTTGGACACTGAAGCTTTCTTT
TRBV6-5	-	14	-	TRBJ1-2	CASSYRPGNYGYTF	TGTGCCAGCAGTTACCGTCCCGGGAACTATGGCTACACCTTC
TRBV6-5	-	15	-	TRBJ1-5	CASSPYDLGNQPQHF	TGTGCCAGCAGCCCCTATGATTTGGGTAATCAGCCCCAGCATTTT
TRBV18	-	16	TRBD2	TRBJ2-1	CASSPPSGRAASEQFF	TGTGCCAGCTCACCACCAAGCGGGAGGGCCGCAAGTGAGCAGTTCTTC
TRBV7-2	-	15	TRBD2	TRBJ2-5	CASSRDSGSVETQYF	TGTGCCAGCAGCCGCGACAGCGGGAGCGTGGAGACCCAGTACTTC
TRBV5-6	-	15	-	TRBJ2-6	CASSFLTSRANVLTF	TGTGCCAGCAGCTTCCTCACTAGCCGGGCCAACGTCCTGACTTTC
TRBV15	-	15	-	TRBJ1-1	CATSREQGGRAEAFF	TGTGCCACCAGCAGAGAACAGGGTGGAAGGGCTGAAGCTTTCTTT
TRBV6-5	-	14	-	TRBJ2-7	CASSYSKVPNEQYF	TGTGCCAGCAGTTACTCGAAGGTTCCCAACGAGCAGTACTTC
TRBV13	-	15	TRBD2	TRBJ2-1	CASSSLAGEGNEQFF	TGTGCCAGCAGCTCCCTAGCGGGCGAGGGCAATGAGCAGTTCTTC
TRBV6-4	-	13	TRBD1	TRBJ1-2	CASSDQGASGYTF	TGTGCCAGCAGTGACCAGGGGGCCAGTGGCTACACCTTC
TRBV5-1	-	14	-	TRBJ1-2	CASILEPGHYGYTF	TGCGCCAGCATCCTCGAACCGGGACATTATGGCTACACCTTC
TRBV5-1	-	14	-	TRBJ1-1	CASSGKGGNTEAFF	TGCGCCAGCAGCGGAAAGGGAGGGAACACTGAAGCTTTCTTT
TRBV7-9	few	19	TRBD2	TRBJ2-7	CASSNPPAGGQLSSYEQYF	TGTGCCAGCAGCAACCCTCCTGCGGGAGGCCAACTAAGCTCCTACGAGCAGTACTTC
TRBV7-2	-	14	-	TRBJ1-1	CASSYPGGVTEAFF	TGTGCCAGCAGCTACCCGGGAGGGGTCACTGAAGCTTTCTTT
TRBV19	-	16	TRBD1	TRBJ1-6	CASSREDRGGFSPLHF	TGTGCCAGTAGTCGCGAAGACAGGGGAGGTTTTTCACCCCTCCACTTT
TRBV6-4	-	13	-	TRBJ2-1	CASSDQPHNEQFF	TGTGCCAGCAGCGACCAACCCCACAATGAGCAGTTCTTC
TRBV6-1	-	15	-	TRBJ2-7	CASSERPPAGNEQYF	TGTGCCAGCAGTGAAAGGCCCCCGGCGGGTAACGAGCAGTACTTC
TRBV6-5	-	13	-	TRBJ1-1	CASKGQGSTEAFF	TGTGCCAGCAAGGGTCAGGGGAGCACTGAAGCTTTCTTT
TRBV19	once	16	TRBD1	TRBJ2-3	CASTPGQGLNTDTQYF	TGTGCCAGTACCCCAGGACAGGGATTGAACACAGATACGCAGTATTTT
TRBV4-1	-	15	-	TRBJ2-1	CASSQDGWQGNEQFF	TGCGCCAGCAGCCAAGATGGATGGCAAGGGAATGAGCAGTTCTTC